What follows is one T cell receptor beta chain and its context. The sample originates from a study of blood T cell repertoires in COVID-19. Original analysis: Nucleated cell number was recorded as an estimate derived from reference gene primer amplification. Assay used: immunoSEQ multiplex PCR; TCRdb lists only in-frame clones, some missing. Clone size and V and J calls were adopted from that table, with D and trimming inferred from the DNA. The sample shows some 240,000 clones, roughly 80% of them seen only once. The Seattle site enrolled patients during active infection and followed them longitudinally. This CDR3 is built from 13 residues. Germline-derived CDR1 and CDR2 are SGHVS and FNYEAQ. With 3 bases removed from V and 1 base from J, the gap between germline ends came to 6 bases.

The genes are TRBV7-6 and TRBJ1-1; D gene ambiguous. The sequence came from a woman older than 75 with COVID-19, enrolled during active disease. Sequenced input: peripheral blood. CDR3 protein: CASSFKQNTEAFF. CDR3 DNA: TGTGCCAGCAGCTTTAAACAGAACACTGAAGCTTTCTTT.